This record looks at one T cell receptor beta chain sequence and its context. The source of the sample is a study of PD-1 blockade in classical Hodgkin lymphoma. Germline CDR1 and CDR2: SGHRS and YFSETQ. The V end was cut by 4 bases, the J end by 4 bases, with 12 bases between. The CDR3 sequence is 14 residues long. Here immunoSEQ multiplex PCR was the method, and the copy in TCRdb shows in-frame clones only, minus some. The repertoire consists of roughly 41,000 clones, with around 88% occurring once and the leading ten covering 7% to 9%. Each of the patients experienced relapse following autologous stem cell transplantation, and their brentuximab vedotin exposure differed.

The sample here was peripheral blood mononuclear cells (PBMCs), taken before the second cycle of nivolumab. The chain is built from TRBV5-1 and TRBJ2-1; no clear D. The receptor's source is a human donor with classical Hodgkin lymphoma. DNA of the CDR3: TGCGCCAGCAGCCCGGAGAGGCGATACAATGAGCAGTTCTTC. Amino acid sequence: CASSPERRYNEQFF.